The sequence of this T cell receptor beta chain was determined in a study of a mutant IDH1 vaccine in newly diagnosed glioma. Looking at the study overall: Those enrolled had earlier been treated with radiotherapy, temozolomide, or both, mostly both. Whole-study results and caveats: Pseudoprogression apparently tracked independently of changes in top peripheral T cell clonotypes.

As regards this clone: The antigen is not known.

Assay: immunoSEQ multiplex PCR; the TCRdb copy retains only in-frame clones and omits some. The table lists fewer than 45,000 clones, 85% to 90% of them singletons. Germline lookup yields CDR1 KGHSH and CDR2 LQKENI. This CDR3 has 13 residues. The V end lost 2 bases, the J end lost 7 bases, and 9 bases lay between the germline ends. Time point specified: week 35, safety follow-up. The vaccine gave 300 ug of a 20-mer mutant IDH1 peptide subcutaneously per dose. Vaccination of patients was performed eight times, in weeks 1, 3, 5, 7, 11, 15, 19 and 23. The rearrangement links TRBV18 to TRBJ2-1; possible D gene TRBD2, 5 bases. The TCR comes from a man aged 40-50 years with glioma. The sample here was PBMCs, taken from a glioma patient whose treatment included an IDH1 peptide vaccine. CDR3: CASSPSPGNEQFF. CDR3 DNA sequence: TGTGCCAGCTCACCATCCCCGGGAAATGAGCAGTTCTTC.